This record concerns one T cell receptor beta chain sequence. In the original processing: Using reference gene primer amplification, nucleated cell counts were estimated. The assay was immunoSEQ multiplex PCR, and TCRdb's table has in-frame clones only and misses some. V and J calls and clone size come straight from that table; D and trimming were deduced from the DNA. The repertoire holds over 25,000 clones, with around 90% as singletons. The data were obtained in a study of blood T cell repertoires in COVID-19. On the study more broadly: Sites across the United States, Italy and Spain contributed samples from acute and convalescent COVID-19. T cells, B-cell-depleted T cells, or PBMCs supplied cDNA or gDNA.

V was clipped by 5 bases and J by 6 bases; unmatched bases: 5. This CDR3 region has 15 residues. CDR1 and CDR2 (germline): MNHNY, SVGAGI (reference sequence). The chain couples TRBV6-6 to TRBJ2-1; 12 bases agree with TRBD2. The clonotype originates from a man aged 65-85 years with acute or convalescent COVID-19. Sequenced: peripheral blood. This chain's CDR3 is CASSKTSGRLNEQFF. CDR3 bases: TGTGCCAGCAGTAAGACTAGCGGGAGACTCAATGAGCAGTTCTTC.